These 9 T cell receptor beta chains were all obtained from the same sample, sequenced in a study of vaccination and CD4 T cells after COVID-19. These receptors are not linked to any known antigen. The Oncomine TCR Beta short-read assay was what sequenced the DNA obtained from cultured CD4+ T cells. Each CDR3 protein is one row after TCRdb ran MiXCR on the PCR reads. The sample yields more than 9,500 distinct CDR3 sequences, roughly 42% seen once. Stated treatment: roughly 10-day PBMC culture with coronavirus spike peptide pools or control peptides (ViraFEST assay). The starting material was cultured CD4+ T cells from blood, obtained after SARS-CoV-2 vaccination. Source of these receptors: a human donor with COVID-19.

DNA of the CDR3: TGTGCCACCTCTGCCAGCGGGGGGGCTGTCTATGAGCAGTTCTTC. As protein: CATSASGGAVYEQFF. This chain joins TRBV7-8 and TRBJ2-1; TRBD2 aligns across 10 bases. After removal of 10 bases from V and 8 bases from J, the junction contained 14 bases not matched to a gene. From germline, CDR1 is SGHVS and CDR2 FQNEAQ. There are 15 residues in the CDR3.

This clonotype was detected only a few times. This chain joins TRBV7-8 and TRBJ2-2, with D perhaps assigned TRBD1 or TRBD2 (5 bases each). The germline CDR1 and CDR2 sequences are SGHVS and FQNEAQ. This CDR3 region has 13 residues. Trimming took off 5 bases at V and 5 bases at J, with 9 bases between the two ends. The DNA for the CDR3 is TGTGCCAGCAGCGGGGGTAGGACCGGGGAGCTGTTTTTT. Encoded protein: CASSGGRTGELFF.

V and J are TRBV10-1 and TRBJ2-5; TRBD2 aligns across 11 bases. The CDR3 consists of 15 residues. V shed 2 bases, J shed 1 base, and the junction held 0 bases outside the gene matches. The germline CDR1 and CDR2 sequences are WNHNN and SYGVQD (reference sequence). CDR3 bases: TGCGCCAGCAGTGAGCTAGCGGGGGGCCAAGAGACCCAGTACTTC. This codes for CASSELAGGQETQYF.

The chain recombines TRBV19 with TRBJ1-5; D might be TRBD1 (5 bases). Trimming shortened V by 9 bases and J by 5 bases, and 17 bases separated the two germline ends. There are 14 residues in the CDR3. The germline CDR1 and CDR2 sequences are LNHDA and SQIVND (reference sequence). The CDR3 sequence is CASQTQGLDQPQHF. The CDR3 DNA sequence: TGTGCCAGCCAAACGCAGGGCCTGGATCAGCCCCAGCATTTT.

V gene TRBV10-1 combines with J gene TRBJ2-2; no definite D call. The CDR3 is 15 amino acids. Per the germline V gene, CDR1 is WNHNN and CDR2 is SYGVQD (reference sequence). V lost 3 bases, J lost 1 base, and 9 bases lay in between. CDR3 DNA: TGCGCCAGCAGTGATTTGTGGGGGAACACCGGGGAGCTGTTTTTT. It codes for CASSDLWGNTGELFF.

The V call is TRBV6-1, the J call TRBJ2-5; D uncertain. Germline-derived CDR1 and CDR2 are MNHNS and SASEGT. This CDR3 spans 16 amino acids. Trimming removed 2 bases at V and 1 base at J, with 14 bases between. The CDR3 loop is CASSELGVIFQETQYF. For the CDR3, the DNA is TGTGCCAGCAGTGAACTGGGCGTTATTTTCCAAGAGACCCAGTACTTC.

The rearrangement uses TRBV7-6 and TRBJ1-1; D is ambiguous. This CDR3 contains 15 residues. Germline V gene sequence: CDR1 SGHVS, CDR2 FNYEAQ. The V end lost 0 bases, the J end lost 10 bases, and 18 bases lay between the germline ends. The CDR3 DNA follows: TGTGCCAGCAGCTTAGCGATTCGAATCGGGGAAGGAGCTTTCTTT. Translated, it gives CASSLAIRIGEGAFF.

V usage is TRBV10-3 and J usage is TRBJ2-7; D possibly uses TRBD1 or TRBD2 (5 bases each). Germline V gives CDR1 ENHRY, CDR2 SYGVKD. The CDR3 spans 14 residues. V lost 10 bases and J 0 bases, leaving 16 bases between the germline ends. The CDR3 loop is CATYRDRSSYEQYF. CDR3 sequence (DNA): TGTGCCACTTACCGGGACCGCAGCTCCTACGAGCAGTACTTC.

This clonotype was seen a handful of times. The chain recombines TRBV6-1 with TRBJ2-5; D unresolved. V gave up 0 bases and J gave up 3 bases, with 5 bases separating them. CDR3 size: 13 residues. The germline CDR1 and CDR2 sequences are MNHNS and SASEGT. CDR3 in amino acids: CASSEAQKETQYF. The DNA of the CDR3 is TGTGCCAGCAGTGAAGCGCAAAAAGAGACCCAGTACTTC.